This passage covers 2 T cell receptor beta chains from one sample sequenced in a study of tumor and adjacent non-tumor tissue in lung cancer. The library came from three nested PCR rounds adapted from ARM-PCR protocols. TCRdb reanalysed the multiplex PCR reads using MiXCR and keeps one entry per CDR3 protein. The sample includes under 150,000 distinct CDR3 sequences, around 65% of them seen just once. This sample's RNA came from whole unsorted tissue. The specimen was lung tumor tissue. All receptors come from a man aged 55 to 69 with small cell lung cancer.

This clonotype was seen a handful of times. DNA for the CDR3: TGCAGTGCTAGTCGCTCATACATTCAGTACTTC. This codes for CSASRSYIQYF. This rearrangement joins TRBV20-1 to TRBJ2-4, with D unresolved. This CDR3 is built from 11 residues. V lost 3 bases to trimming and J lost 8 bases, with 8 bases between them. Germline-derived CDR1 and CDR2 are DFQATT and SNEGSKA (reference sequence).

With respect to this clonotype: Just one base apart from a much larger clone, this may be a read error. The rearrangement uses TRBV20-1 and TRBJ2-3; the D is unclear. Trimming stripped 6 bases from V and 2 bases from J, with 9 bases between. CDR1 DFQATT and CDR2 SNEGSKA come from the germline V gene (reference sequence). The length of the CDR3 is 12 residues. CDR3 bases: TGCAGTGCCCTAACGGACACAGATACGCAGTATTTT. Its translation: CSALTDTDTQYF.